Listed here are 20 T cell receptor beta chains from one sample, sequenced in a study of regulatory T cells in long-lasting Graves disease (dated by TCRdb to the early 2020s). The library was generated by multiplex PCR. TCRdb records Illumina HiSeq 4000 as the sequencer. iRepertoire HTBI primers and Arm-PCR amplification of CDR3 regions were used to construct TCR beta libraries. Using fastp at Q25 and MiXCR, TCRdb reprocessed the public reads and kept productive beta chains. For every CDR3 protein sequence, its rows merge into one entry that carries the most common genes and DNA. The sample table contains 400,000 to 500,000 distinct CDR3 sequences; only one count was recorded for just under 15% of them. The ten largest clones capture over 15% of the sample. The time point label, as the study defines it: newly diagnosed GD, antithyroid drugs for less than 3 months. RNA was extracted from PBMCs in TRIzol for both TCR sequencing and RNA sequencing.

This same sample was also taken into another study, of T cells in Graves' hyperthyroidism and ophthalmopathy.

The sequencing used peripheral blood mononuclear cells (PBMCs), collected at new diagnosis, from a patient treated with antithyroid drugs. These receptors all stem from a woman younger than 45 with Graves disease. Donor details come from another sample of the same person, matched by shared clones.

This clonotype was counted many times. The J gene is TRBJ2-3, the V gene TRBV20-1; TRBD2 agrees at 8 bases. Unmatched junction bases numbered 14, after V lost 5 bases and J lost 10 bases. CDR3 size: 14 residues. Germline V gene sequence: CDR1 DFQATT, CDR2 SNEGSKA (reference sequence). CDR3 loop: CSAPSGSPVGPQYF. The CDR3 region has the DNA TGCAGTGCTCCCAGCGGGAGCCCCGTCGGTCCGCAGTATTTT.

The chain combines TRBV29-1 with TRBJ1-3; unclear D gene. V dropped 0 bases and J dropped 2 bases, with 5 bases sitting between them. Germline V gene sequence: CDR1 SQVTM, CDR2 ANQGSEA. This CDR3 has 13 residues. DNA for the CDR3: TGCAGCGTTGAAGAAGTAGCTGGAAACACCATATATTTT. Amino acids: CSVEEVAGNTIYF. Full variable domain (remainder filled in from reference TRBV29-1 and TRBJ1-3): SAVISQKPSRDICQRGTSLTIQCQVDSQVTMMFWYRQQPGQSLTLIATANQGSEATYESGFVIDKFPISRPNLTFSTLTVSNMSPEDSSIYLCSVEEVAGNTIYFGEGSWLTVV.

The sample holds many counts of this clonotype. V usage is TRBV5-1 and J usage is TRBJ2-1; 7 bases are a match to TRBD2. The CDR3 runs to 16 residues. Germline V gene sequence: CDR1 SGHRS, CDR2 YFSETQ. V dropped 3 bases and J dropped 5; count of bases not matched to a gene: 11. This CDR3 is CASSWGLSGPNNEQFF. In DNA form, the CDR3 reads TGCGCCAGCAGCTGGGGCCTTAGCGGGCCTAACAATGAGCAGTTCTTC.

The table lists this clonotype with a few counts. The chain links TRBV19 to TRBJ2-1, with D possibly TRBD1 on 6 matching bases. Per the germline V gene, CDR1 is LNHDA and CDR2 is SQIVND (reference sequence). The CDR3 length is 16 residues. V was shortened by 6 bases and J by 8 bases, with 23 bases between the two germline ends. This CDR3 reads CASRGLAAGDRDEQFF. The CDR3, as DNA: TGTGCCAGTAGAGGCCTCGCGGCAGGGGATAGGGATGAGCAGTTCTTC.

CDR3: CASSQAAFETQYF. Written as DNA, the CDR3 is TGCGCCAGCAGCCAAGCCGCCTTTGAGACCCAGTACTTC. This chain links TRBV4-1 with TRBJ2-5; D unresolved. Looked up from germline, CDR1 is MGHRA and CDR2 is YSYEKL. The CDR3 length is 13 residues. Trimming cost V 1 base and J 5 bases, with 8 bases left between them.

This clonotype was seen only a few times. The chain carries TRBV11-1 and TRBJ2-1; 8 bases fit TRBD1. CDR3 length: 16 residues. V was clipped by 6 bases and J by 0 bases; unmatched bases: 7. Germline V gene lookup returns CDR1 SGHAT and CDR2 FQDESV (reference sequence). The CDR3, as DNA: TGTGCCAGCAGGCAGGGGGCCGGTCGCTCCTACAATGAGCAGTTCTTC. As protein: CASRQGAGRSYNEQFF.

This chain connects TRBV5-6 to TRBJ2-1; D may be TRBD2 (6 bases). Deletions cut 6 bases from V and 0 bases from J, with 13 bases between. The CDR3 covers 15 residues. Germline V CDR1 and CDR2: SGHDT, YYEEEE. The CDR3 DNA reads TGTGCCAGCAAAGGCGGGGCCAACTCCTACAATGAGCAGTTCTTC. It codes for CASKGGANSYNEQFF.

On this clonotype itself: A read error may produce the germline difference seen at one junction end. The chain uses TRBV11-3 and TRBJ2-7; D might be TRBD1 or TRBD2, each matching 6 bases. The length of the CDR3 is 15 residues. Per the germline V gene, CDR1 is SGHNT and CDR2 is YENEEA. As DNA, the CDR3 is TGTGTCAGCAGCCCTTCGGGGGCATGGATATACGAGCAGTACTTC. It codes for CVSSPSGAWIYEQYF.

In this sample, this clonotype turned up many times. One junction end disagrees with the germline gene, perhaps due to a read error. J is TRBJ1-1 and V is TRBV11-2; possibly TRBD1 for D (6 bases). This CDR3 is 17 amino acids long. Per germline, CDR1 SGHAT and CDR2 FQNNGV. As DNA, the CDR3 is TGTGCCGGCAGGACAGAGGGGTTTTCGGGGATAAACACTGAAGCTTTCTTT. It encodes CAGRTEGFSGINTEAFF. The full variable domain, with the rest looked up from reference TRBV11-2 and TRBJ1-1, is EAGVAQSPRYKIIEKRQSVAFWCNPISGHATLYWYQQILGQGPKLLIQFQNNGVVDDSQLPKDRFSAERLKGVDSTLKIQPAKLEDSAVYLCAGRTEGFSGINTEAFFGQGTRLTVV.

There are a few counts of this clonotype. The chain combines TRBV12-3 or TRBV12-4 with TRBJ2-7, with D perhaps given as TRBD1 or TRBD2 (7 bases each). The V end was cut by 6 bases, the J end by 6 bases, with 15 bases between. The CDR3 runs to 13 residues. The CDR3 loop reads CASSRRGGSEQYF. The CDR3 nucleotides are TGTGCCAGCAGCCGCAGGGGGGGTAGCGAGCAGTACTTC.

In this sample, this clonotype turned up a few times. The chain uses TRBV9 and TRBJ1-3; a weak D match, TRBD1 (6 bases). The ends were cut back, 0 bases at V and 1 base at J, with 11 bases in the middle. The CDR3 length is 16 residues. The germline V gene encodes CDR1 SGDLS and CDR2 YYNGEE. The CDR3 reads CASSVAPQGSGNTIYF. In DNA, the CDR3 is TGTGCCAGCAGCGTAGCCCCGCAGGGGTCTGGAAACACCATATATTTT.

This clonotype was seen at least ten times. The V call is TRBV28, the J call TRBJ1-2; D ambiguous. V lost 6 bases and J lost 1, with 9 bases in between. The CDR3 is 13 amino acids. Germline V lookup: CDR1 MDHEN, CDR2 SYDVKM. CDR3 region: CASSFLDNYGYTF. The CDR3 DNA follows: TGTGCCAGCAGCTTTTTGGATAACTATGGCTACACCTTC.

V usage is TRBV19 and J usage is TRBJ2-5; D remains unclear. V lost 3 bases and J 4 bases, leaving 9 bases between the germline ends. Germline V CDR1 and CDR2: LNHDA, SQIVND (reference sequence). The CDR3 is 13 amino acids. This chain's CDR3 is CASSMLRSETQYF. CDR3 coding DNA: TGTGCCAGTAGTATGTTAAGGTCAGAGACCCAGTACTTC. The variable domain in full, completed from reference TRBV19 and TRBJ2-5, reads DGGITQSPKYLFRKEGQNVTLSCEQNLNHDAMYWYRQDPGQGLRLIYYSQIVNDFQKGDIAEGYSVSREKKESFPLTVTSAQKNPTAFYLCASSMLRSETQYFGPGTRLLVL.

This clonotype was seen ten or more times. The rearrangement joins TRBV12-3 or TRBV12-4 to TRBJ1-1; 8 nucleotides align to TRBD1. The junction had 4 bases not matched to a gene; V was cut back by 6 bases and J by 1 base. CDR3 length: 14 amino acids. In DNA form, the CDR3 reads TGTGCCAGCAGCTCAACAGGGGGGAACACTGAAGCTTTCTTT. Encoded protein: CASSSTGGNTEAFF.

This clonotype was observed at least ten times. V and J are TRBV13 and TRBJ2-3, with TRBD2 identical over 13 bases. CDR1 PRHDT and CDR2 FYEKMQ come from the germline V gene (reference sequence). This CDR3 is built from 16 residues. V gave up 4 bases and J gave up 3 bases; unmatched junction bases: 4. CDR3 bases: TGTGCCAGCAGCTCCGAGACTAGCGGGAGGACAGATACGCAGTATTTT. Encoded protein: CASSSETSGRTDTQYF.

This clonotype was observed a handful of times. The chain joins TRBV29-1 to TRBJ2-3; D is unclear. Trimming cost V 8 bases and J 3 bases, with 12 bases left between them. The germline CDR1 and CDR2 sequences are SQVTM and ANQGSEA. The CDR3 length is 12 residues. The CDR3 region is CSSLKGTDTQYF. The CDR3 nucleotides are TGCAGCTCCCTAAAGGGAACAGATACGCAGTATTTT.

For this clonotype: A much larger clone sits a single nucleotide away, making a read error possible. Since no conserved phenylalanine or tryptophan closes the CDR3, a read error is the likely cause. CDR3 bases: TGTGCCAGCAGTTACTCCGCTAGCGGGAGTGCCGAGCAGTACTCC. Translating it yields CASSYSASGSAEQYS. The rearrangement joins TRBV6-5 to TRBJ2-7; TRBD2 agrees at 10 bases. Germline V gene lookup returns CDR1 MNHEY and CDR2 SVGAGI. The CDR3 loop spans 15 amino acids. V shed 0 bases, J shed 6 bases, and the junction held 5 bases outside the gene matches.

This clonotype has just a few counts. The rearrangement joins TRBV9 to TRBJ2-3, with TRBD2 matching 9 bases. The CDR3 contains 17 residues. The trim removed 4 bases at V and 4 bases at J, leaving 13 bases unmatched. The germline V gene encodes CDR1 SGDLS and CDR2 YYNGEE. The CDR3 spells CASSPRLAEMASDTQYF. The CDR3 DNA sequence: TGTGCCAGCAGCCCCCGACTAGCGGAGATGGCCTCAGATACGCAGTATTTT.

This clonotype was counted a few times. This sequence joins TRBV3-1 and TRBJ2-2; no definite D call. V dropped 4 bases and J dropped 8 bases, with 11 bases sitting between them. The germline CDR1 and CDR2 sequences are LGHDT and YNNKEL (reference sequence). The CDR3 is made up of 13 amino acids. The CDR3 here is CASSPLLSGELFF. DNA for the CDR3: TGTGCCAGCAGCCCCCTCCTTTCAGGGGAGCTGTTTTTT.

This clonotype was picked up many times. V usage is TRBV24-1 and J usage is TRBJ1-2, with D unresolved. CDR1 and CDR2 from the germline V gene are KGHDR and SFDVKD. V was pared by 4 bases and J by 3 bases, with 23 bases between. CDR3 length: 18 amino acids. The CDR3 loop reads CATSEPSYSGILDYGYTF. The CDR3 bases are TGTGCCACCAGTGAACCCTCATATTCCGGGATCTTGGACTATGGCTACACCTTC.